This T cell receptor beta chain is from a study of OX40 agonist ivuxolimab in advanced cancers. Broadly, across the study: Ivuxolimab was an agonistic, fully human IgG2 monoclonal antibody directed against OX40 (CD134), a costimulatory receptor. Partial responses occurred in three dose-escalation patients: two with cutaneous melanoma and one with hepatocellular carcinoma. Patients were allowed to have had prior anti-PD-1, anti-PD-L1 or anti-CTLA-4 therapy, and approximately 37% of the dose-escalation patients had been treated with checkpoint inhibitors. The dose-escalation cohort was around 84% male with a mean age of approximately 60 years, ranging from roughly 23 to 80. Among the roughly 54 dose-escalation patients, around 20 had hepatocellular carcinoma, approximately 15 melanoma, 9 renal cell carcinoma and 9 head and neck cancer. Intravenous ivuxolimab was administered to patients every 2 weeks at six dose levels: 0.01, 0.1, 0.3, 1.5, 3 and 10 mg/kg. The paper describes the monotherapy dose-escalation part (N of about 47 patients) of the phase I trial of ivuxolimab. The purpose of peripheral TCRbeta sequencing was to test whether ivuxolimab changed TCR sequence diversity and led to clonal T-cell expansion.

Genomic DNA was extracted from sorted cells for sequencing of the TCRbeta CDR3 region. The immunoSEQ Assay was used for sequencing of TCRbeta CDR3 regions. In TCRdb, the immuneACCESS table is reduced to in-frame sequences with V and J assigned. These tables do not hold every clone; where another copy was compared, an unresolved V gene accounts for under half, and the others remain unexplained. This sample lists 71,000 or so clones; 86% were detected once. The top ten clones comprise roughly 1.1% of the sample. Study-wide conclusions, independent of this receptor: After ivuxolimab, CD8+ T cells had more expanded clones than CD4+ T cells on average. Antigen specificity was not determined for the clonally expanded peripheral T cells. At doses from 0.1 to 3.0 mg/kg, clonal expansion was seen in both CD4+ and CD8+ blood T cells between baseline and week 6. In the 0.1-3.0 mg/kg groups, partial responders had among the lowest normalized peripheral clonal expansion, particularly in CD8+ T cells. Low levels of normalized T-cell clonal expansion were also seen in some nonresponding patients.

On this clone: Its antigen specificity is not known. No quality values exist for individual bases; no much larger clone is one base distant.

Patients with autoimmune disease history or receiving systemic immunosuppression were excluded from the trial. Peripheral blood for TCR sequencing was collected from all dose cohorts at baseline, on cycle 4 day 1, and on cycle 7 day 1. Samples came from an open-label, multicenter, first-in-human phase I dose-escalation trial of ivuxolimab. The trial enrolled adults with locally advanced or metastatic head and neck squamous cell, hepatocellular, melanoma or renal cell carcinoma. Before TCR sequencing, CD4+ and CD8+ T cells were separately sorted from peripheral blood. The sequenced sample was CD4+ or CD8+ T cells sorted from blood, obtained in a trial of the OX40 agonist ivuxolimab. This clonotype was sampled from an adult with an advanced solid tumor such as melanoma, head and neck, liver or kidney cancer.

Read as DNA, the sequence is TGTGCCAGCAGCTTGCAAAAAGAGACCCAGTACTTC. Translated, this is CASSLQKETQYF. The chain joins TRBV5-6 to TRBJ2-5; the D gene assignment is ambiguous. CDR1 and CDR2 (SGHDT, YYEEEE) derive from the germline V gene. Cut back by 1 base and 3 bases, the V and J ends lie 4 bases apart. The cysteine opens and the phenylalanine closes a CDR3 of 12 amino acids. CDR3 DNA is the only sequence kept; it has 36 bases, read in frame from the first base.